Listed below are T cell receptor beta chains from one sample, sequenced in a study of blood T cell repertoires in COVID-19. Generated by immunoSEQ multiplex PCR, the TCRdb table keeps only in-frame clones and is missing some. This sample yields a few hundred thousand clones, of which about 90% are seen a single time; roughly 4.3% belongs to the top ten. The sequenced sample consisted of PBMCs or T cells enriched from blood (not recorded which). The receptors come from a woman in her late teens or twenties with acute COVID-19. Each CDR3 is given with its conserved first and last residue. The order of the fields is V gene, J gene, D gene, CDR3 protein, CDR3 DNA. A D gene is named only where the DNA matches it firmly.

V gene: TRBV4-2
J gene: TRBJ2-2
D gene: TRBD2
CDR3 protein: CASSGNLGGLAGGGTGELFF
CDR3 DNA: TGTGCCAGCAGCGGAAACCTGGGAGGGCTAGCGGGAGGTGGCACCGGGGAGCTGTTTTTT

V gene: TRBV28
J gene: TRBJ2-6
D gene: .
CDR3 protein: CASSFLRSRESGANVLTF
CDR3 DNA: TGTGCCAGCAGTTTCCTCCGAAGTCGGGAGTCTGGGGCCAACGTCCTGACTTTC

V gene: TRBV19
J gene: TRBJ2-2
D gene: .
CDR3 protein: CATGQGMNTGELFF
CDR3 DNA: TGTGCCACCGGTCAGGGGATGAACACCGGGGAGCTGTTTTTT

V gene: TRBV6-5
J gene: TRBJ2-7
D gene: TRBD2
CDR3 protein: CATGARERYEQYF
CDR3 DNA: TGTGCCACGGGAGCGCGGGAGCGCTACGAGCAGTACTTC

V gene: TRBV2
J gene: TRBJ2-3
D gene: TRBD2
CDR3 protein: CASTSGGRVDTQYF
CDR3 DNA: TGTGCCAGCACCTCGGGAGGGCGGGTTGATACGCAGTATTTT

V gene: TRBV6-5
J gene: TRBJ1-1
D gene: .
CDR3 protein: CASSYFGLDTEAFF
CDR3 DNA: TGTGCCAGCAGTTACTTTGGACTTGACACTGAAGCTTTCTTT

V gene: TRBV5-8
J gene: TRBJ1-2
D gene: .
CDR3 protein: CASSLGVDSSNYGYTF
CDR3 DNA: TGTGCCAGCAGCCTAGGAGTGGACAGCTCCAACTATGGCTACACCTTC

V gene: TRBV6-2/TRBV6-3
J gene: TRBJ2-7
D gene: .
CDR3 protein: CASSPRGARTPSQYF
CDR3 DNA: TGTGCCAGCAGCCCTCGGGGGGCCAGGACCCCCTCTCAGTACTTC

V gene: TRBV28
J gene: TRBJ2-2
D gene: .
CDR3 protein: CASSPTGALQNTGELFF
CDR3 DNA: TGTGCCAGCAGTCCGACTGGTGCGCTCCAGAACACCGGGGAGCTGTTTTTT

V gene: TRBV10-3
J gene: TRBJ1-2
D gene: .
CDR3 protein: CAISSGGVGGYTF
CDR3 DNA: TGTGCCATCAGTAGCGGGGGCGTTGGTGGCTACACCTTC